Listed here are 20 T cell receptor beta chains from one sample, sequenced in a study of blood T cell repertoires in COVID-19. TCRdb keeps only in-frame clones here, not all; method: immunoSEQ multiplex PCR. The data hold about 170,000 clones, with around four fifths observed a single time. Sequences were obtained from peripheral blood. Receptors were obtained from a woman over 75 with acute or convalescent COVID-19.

The rearrangement uses TRBV6-2 or TRBV6-3 and TRBJ2-3; 11 bases fit TRBD1. The CDR3 extends over 15 amino acids. Germline V gene lookup returns CDR1 MNHEY and CDR2 SVGEGT. J gave up 5 bases and V 5 bases, and 6 bases lay outside the gene matches. The CDR3 DNA sequence: TGTGCCAGCAGTACGCGGACAGGGGGCTTAGATACGCAGTATTTT. Protein product: CASSTRTGGLDTQYF.

The chain joins TRBV18 to TRBJ2-7, with a tentative D call TRBD2 (5 bases). The CDR3 totals 13 residues. Germline V gives CDR1 KGHSH, CDR2 LQKENI. Trimming left V 2 bases short and J 5 bases short, with 10 bases between. The CDR3 DNA reads TGTGCCAGCTCACCATCCACCGGGAACGAGCAGTACTTC. Encoded protein: CASSPSTGNEQYF.

The CDR3 DNA reads as TGCGCCAGCAGCACCGGGACAGGCCTTGAAGCTTTCTTT. Protein sequence: CASSTGTGLEAFF. This chain joins TRBV5-1 and TRBJ1-1; TRBD1 matches 8 bases. V shed 4 bases, J shed 7 bases, and the junction held 6 bases outside the gene matches. The germline gives CDR1 SGHRS, CDR2 YFSETQ. The CDR3 runs to 13 residues.

The chain uses TRBV3-1 (or the pseudogene TRBV3-2) and TRBJ2-1; 10 bases fit TRBD2. The CDR3 has 15 amino acids. Germline trimming cut 6 bases from V and 4 bases from J; bases unmatched to any gene: 6. The germline V gene encodes CDR1 LGHDT and CDR2 YNNKEL (reference sequence). The CDR3 DNA sequence: TGTGCCAGCAGTCAAAAAGCGGGAGGGTACAATGAGCAGTTCTTC. Translated, it gives CASSQKAGGYNEQFF.

The rearrangement joins TRBV7-6 to TRBJ1-4; 7 bases are a match to TRBD1. Germline assignment: CDR1 SGHVS and CDR2 FNYEAQ. The junction had 7 bases not matched to a gene; V was cut back by 5 bases and J by 7 bases. The CDR3 totals 14 residues. The DNA of the CDR3 is TGTGCCAGCAGCCCGAGACAGGGAAGTGAAAAACTGTTTTTT. Protein product: CASSPRQGSEKLFF.

The CDR3 spells CASSISGTGGKNIQYF. CDR3 sequence (DNA): TGTGCCAGTAGTATATCTGGGACAGGGGGCAAAAACATTCAGTACTTC. The J gene is TRBJ2-4, the V gene TRBV19; the match to TRBD1 covers 11 bases. Germline V CDR1 and CDR2: LNHDA, SQIVND (reference sequence). CDR3 length: 16 residues. The V and J ends lost 2 bases and 3 bases, in that order; junction bases with no gene match: 3.

V gene TRBV5-6 combines with J gene TRBJ1-2, with TRBD1 identical over 8 bases. The CDR3 runs 13 residues. Germline V gene sequence: CDR1 SGHDT, CDR2 YYEEEE. The V and J ends lost 9 bases and 5 bases, in that order; junction bases with no gene match: 9. The CDR3 spells CATMVQGVYGYTF. The DNA of the CDR3 is TGTGCCACAATGGTACAGGGGGTTTATGGCTACACCTTC. Together with reference TRBV5-6 and TRBJ1-2, the CDR3 gives the full variable domain: DAGVTQSPTHLIKTRGQQVTLRCSPKSGHDTVSWYQQALGQGPQFIFQYYEEEERQRGNFPDRFSGHQFPNYSSELNVNALLLGDSALYLCATMVQGVYGYTFGSGTRLTVV.

The rearrangement uses TRBV6-2 or TRBV6-3 and TRBJ1-1; tentatively, D is TRBD1 (6 bases). The V gene's germline CDR1 is MNHEY and CDR2 SVGEGT. Trimming pared 4 bases from V and 1 base from J, leaving 10 bases between. This CDR3 is 14 amino acids long. In DNA form, the CDR3 reads TGTGCCAGCAGTTCCATGGGACAGAACACTGAAGCTTTCTTT. Translation: CASSSMGQNTEAFF.

This chain joins TRBV15 and TRBJ2-7, with 9 bases lining up with TRBD1. With 3 bases clipped from V and 3 bases from J, the junction kept 6 bases outside the gene matches. Per germline, CDR1 LNHNV and CDR2 YYDKDF (reference sequence). The CDR3 runs 15 residues. The CDR3 is CATSSLQGADYEQYF. The CDR3 DNA is TGTGCCACCAGCAGTTTACAGGGGGCTGACTACGAGCAGTACTTC.

This clone was detected only once. V and J are TRBV19 and TRBJ1-1; the D gene is possibly TRBD1 (5 bases). CDR3 size: 15 residues. CDR1 is LNHDA, CDR2 SQIVND, per germline (reference sequence). Trimming took off 3 bases at V and 1 base at J, with 12 bases between the two ends. The CDR3 bases are TGTGCCAGTAGTATTTCGGGGGTACGGAACACTGAAGCTTTCTTT. Translating it yields CASSISGVRNTEAFF.

The CDR3 DNA reads as TGTGCCAGCAGTCCCCGACTAGCGGGAGATAAAAACATTCAGTACTTC. Encoded protein: CASSPRLAGDKNIQYF. V usage is TRBV27 and J usage is TRBJ2-4; 12 bases map to TRBD2. V shed 5 bases, J shed 4 bases, and the junction held 6 bases outside the gene matches. In germline, CDR1 is MNHEY, CDR2 SMNVEV (reference sequence). There are 16 residues in the CDR3.

The chain recombines TRBV5-8 with TRBJ1-6, with TRBD1 identical over 7 bases. Trimming cost V 3 bases and J 7 bases; bases outside gene matches: 4. The CDR3 has 14 residues. Germline loops: CDR1 SGHTS, CDR2 YDEGEE. The chain's CDR3 is CASSWGQINSPLHF. DNA for the CDR3: TGTGCCAGCAGCTGGGGACAGATCAATTCACCCCTCCACTTT. The full variable domain, rest sourced from reference TRBV5-8 and TRBJ1-6, is EAGVTQSPTHLIKTRGQQATLRCSPISGHTSVYWYQQALGLGLQFLLWYDEGEERNRGNFPPRFSGRQFPNYSSELNVNALELEDSALYLCASSWGQINSPLHFGNGTRLTVT.

The chain links TRBV7-2 to TRBJ2-5, with 11 bases lining up with TRBD1. Losses at the gene ends were 3 bases for V and 0 bases for J; bases not matched to a gene: 0. Germline values: CDR1 SGHTA, CDR2 FQGNSA. The CDR3 loop spans 15 amino acids. In DNA form, the CDR3 reads TGTGCCAGCAGCTTGGACAGGGGGCACCAAGAGACCCAGTACTTC. Translating it yields CASSLDRGHQETQYF.

J is TRBJ2-7 and V is TRBV13; 8 positions match TRBD1. The germline V gene has CDR1 PRHDT and CDR2 FYEKMQ (reference sequence). CDR3 length: 14 amino acids. The V and J ends lost 8 bases and 5 bases, in that order; junction bases with no gene match: 11. The DNA of the CDR3 is TGTGCCAGCCAGCTACGGACAGGGCCCAACGAGCAGTACTTC. Its protein is CASQLRTGPNEQYF.

The chain recombines TRBV28 with TRBJ1-2; D is uncertain. This CDR3 comprises 13 residues. The V gene's germline CDR1 is MDHEN and CDR2 SYDVKM. The V end was cut by 3 bases, the J end by 5 bases, with 10 bases between. CDR3 DNA: TGTGCCAGCAGTTTCAACAGCATTTATGGCTACACCTTC. This encodes CASSFNSIYGYTF.

The chain couples TRBV7-8 to TRBJ2-2; 9 bases fit TRBD2. The V segment lost 5 bases and the J segment 5 bases; nucleotides outside the gene matches: 12. Germline V gene lookup returns CDR1 SGHVS and CDR2 FQNEAQ. The CDR3 is made up of 17 amino acids. Written as DNA, the CDR3 is TGTGCCAGCAGCCCCCACCTTAGCGGGAGAGGGACCGGGGAGCTGTTTTTT. It specifies CASSPHLSGRGTGELFF.

The V gene is TRBV19, the J gene TRBJ2-7; 9 bases are shared with TRBD1. The CDR3 spans 16 residues. The V gene's germline CDR1 is LNHDA and CDR2 SQIVND (reference sequence). Trimming cost V 5 bases and J 3 bases; bases outside gene matches: 11. CDR3 amino acids: CASSLPGQGKSYEQYF. The CDR3 DNA reads TGTGCCAGTAGTCTCCCGGGACAGGGAAAAAGCTACGAGCAGTACTTC.

The chain recombines TRBV10-3 with TRBJ2-2; tentative D call: TRBD2 (6 bases). Germline CDR1 is ENHRY and CDR2 is SYGVKD. Trimming took 3 bases from V and 3 from J, leaving 11 bases between them. The CDR3 consists of 15 residues. The CDR3 loop reads CAISERGSDTGELFF. The CDR3 coding sequence is TGTGCCATCAGTGAACGGGGGAGTGACACCGGGGAGCTGTTTTTT.

The genes are TRBV30 and TRBJ1-2, with a possible D match to TRBD1 (5 bases). The V gene lost 4 bases and the J gene lost 7 bases, with 19 bases spanning the gap. The germline CDR1 and CDR2 sequences are GTSNPN and SVGIG (reference sequence). The CDR3 contains 14 residues. Here the CDR3 reads CAWKGVSWEGGYTF. CDR3 sequence (DNA): TGTGCCTGGAAAGGGGTCTCGTGGGAGGGTGGCTACACCTTC.

To note about this clone: The junction departs from germline at one end; a sequencing error may be responsible. V is TRBV9 and J is TRBJ1-4, with D perhaps matching TRBD1 (6 bases). Germline V gene data show CDR1 as SGDLS and CDR2 as YYNGEE. The CDR3 runs to 12 residues. CDR3 loop: CASSVPTGSRDF. As DNA, the CDR3 is TGTGCCAGCAGCGTTCCGACAGGCAGCCGGGACTTT. Drawing the rest from reference TRBV9 and TRBJ1-4, the complete variable domain is DSGVTQTPKHLITATGQRVTLRCSPRSGDLSVYWYQQSLDQGLQFLIQYYNGEERAKGNILERFSAQQFPDLHSELNLSSLELGDSALYFCASSVPTGSRDFGSGTQLSVL.